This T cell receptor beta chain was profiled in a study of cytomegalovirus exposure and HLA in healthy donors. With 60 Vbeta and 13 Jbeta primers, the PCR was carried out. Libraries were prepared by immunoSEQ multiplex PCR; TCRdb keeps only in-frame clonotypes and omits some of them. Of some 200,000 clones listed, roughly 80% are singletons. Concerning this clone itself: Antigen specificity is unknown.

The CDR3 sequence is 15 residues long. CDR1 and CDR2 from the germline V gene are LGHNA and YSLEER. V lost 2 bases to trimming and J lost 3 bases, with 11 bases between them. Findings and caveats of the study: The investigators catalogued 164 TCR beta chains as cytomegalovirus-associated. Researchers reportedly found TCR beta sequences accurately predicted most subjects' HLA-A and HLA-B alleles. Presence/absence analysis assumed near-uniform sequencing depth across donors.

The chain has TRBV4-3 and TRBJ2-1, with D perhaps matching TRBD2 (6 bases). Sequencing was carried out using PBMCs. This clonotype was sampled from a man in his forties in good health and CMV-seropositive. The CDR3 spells CASSQILADYNEQFF. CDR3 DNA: TGCGCCAGCAGCCAAATCTTAGCGGACTACAATGAGCAGTTCTTC.